Listed below are T cell receptor beta chains from one sample, sequenced in a study of technical replicates of blood from a few donors. The assay was immunoSEQ multiplex PCR, and TCRdb's table has in-frame clones only and misses some. The data show about 75,000 clones, around 94% seen once. Sequenced material: T cells isolated from PBMCs. The origin of the receptors is a human donor in good health. The CDR3 runs from the conserved cysteine through the conserved F or W. A D gene is named only where the DNA matches it firmly. Not all rows give a size; the values are once, few, many and, for expanded clones, a class.

>-|-|TRBV18|TRBJ2-2
CASSPPAFTGELFF
TGTGCCAGCTCACCACCAGCGTTCACCGGGGAGCTGTTTTTT
>-|-|TRBV9|TRBJ1-1
CASSARGNGGTEAFF
TGTGCCAGCAGCGCACGAGGGAATGGAGGCACTGAAGCTTTCTTT
>-|-|TRBV11-1|TRBJ2-7
CASSLTGTYEQYF
TGTGCCAGCAGCTTAACAGGGACCTACGAGCAGTACTTC
>-|-|TRBV28|TRBJ1-3
CASSSPSTGSTGNTIYF
TGTGCCAGCAGTTCCCCCTCGACAGGTAGCACTGGAAACACCATATATTTT
>few|TRBD2|TRBV19|TRBJ2-3
CASSTGLAGVGTQYF
TGTGCCAGTAGTACGGGACTAGCGGGAGTAGGTACGCAGTATTTT
>-|-|TRBV7-9|TRBJ1-3
CASSLVPDLGNTIYF
TGTGCCAGCAGCTTAGTTCCAGATTTAGGAAACACCATATATTTT
>-|-|TRBV9|TRBJ2-3
CASRAGSTDTQYF
TGTGCCAGCAGGGCAGGAAGCACAGATACGCAGTATTTT
>-|TRBD1|TRBV9|TRBJ2-5
CASSATGGQETQYF
TGTGCCAGCAGCGCAACAGGGGGCCAAGAGACCCAGTACTTC
>-|TRBD2|TRBV7-9|TRBJ2-1
CASSQMLGLAGNEQFF
TGTGCCAGCAGCCAAATGTTGGGCCTAGCGGGAAATGAGCAGTTCTTC
>-|-|TRBV7-6|TRBJ2-5
CASSLGRYQETQYF
TGTGCCAGCAGCTTAGGCCGGTACCAAGAGACCCAGTACTTC
>-|-|TRBV9|TRBJ2-7
CASSGNTAYEQYF
TGTGCCAGCAGCGGGAACACAGCCTACGAGCAGTACTTC
>-|TRBD2|TRBV13|TRBJ2-3
CASSNRLAASTDTQYF
TGTGCCAGCAGCAACAGACTAGCGGCTAGCACAGATACGCAGTATTTT
>-|TRBD2|TRBV11-3|TRBJ2-5
CASSLGGGTQETQYF
TGTGCCAGCAGCTTAGGCGGGGGTACCCAAGAGACCCAGTACTTC
>-|TRBD1|TRBV7-2|TRBJ2-3
CASSPEDRVGPDTQYF
TGTGCCAGCAGCCCAGAAGACAGGGTTGGGCCAGATACGCAGTATTTT
>-|-|TRBV5-1|TRBJ2-2
CASSLTANTGELFF
TGCGCCAGCAGCTTAACAGCGAACACCGGGGAGCTGTTTTTT
>once|-|TRBV6-1|TRBJ2-6
CASRGRNSGANVLTF
TGTGCCAGCAGGGGCAGGAACTCTGGGGCCAACGTCCTGACTTTC
>once|TRBD1|TRBV7-8|TRBJ1-2
CASSLDRNGYTF
TGTGCCAGCAGCCTGGACAGGAATGGCTACACCTTC